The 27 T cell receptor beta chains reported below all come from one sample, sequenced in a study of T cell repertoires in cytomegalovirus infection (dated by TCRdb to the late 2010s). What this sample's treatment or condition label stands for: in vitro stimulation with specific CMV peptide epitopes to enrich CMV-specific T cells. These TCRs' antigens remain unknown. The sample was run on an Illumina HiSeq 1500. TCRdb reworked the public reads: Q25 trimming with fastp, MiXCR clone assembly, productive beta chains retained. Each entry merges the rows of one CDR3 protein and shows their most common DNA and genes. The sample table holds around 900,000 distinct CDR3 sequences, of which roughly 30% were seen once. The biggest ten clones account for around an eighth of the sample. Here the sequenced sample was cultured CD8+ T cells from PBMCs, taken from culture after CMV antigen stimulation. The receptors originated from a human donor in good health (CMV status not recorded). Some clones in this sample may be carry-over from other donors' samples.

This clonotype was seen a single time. The CDR3 is CASSLESHDNLNTEAFF. The CDR3 DNA follows: TGTGCCAGCAGCTTGGAGTCCCATGACAACTTGAACACTGAAGCTTTCTTT. This sequence joins TRBV11-2 and TRBJ1-1; D unresolved. The germline V and J ends were trimmed by 3 bases and 0 bases, with 17 bases remaining between them. The germline V gene has CDR1 SGHAT and CDR2 FQNNGV. The CDR3 spans 17 residues.

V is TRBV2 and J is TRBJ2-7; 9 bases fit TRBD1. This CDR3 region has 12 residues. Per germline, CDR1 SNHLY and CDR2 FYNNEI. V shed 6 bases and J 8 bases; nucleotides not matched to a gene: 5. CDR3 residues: CASRGDREKQYV. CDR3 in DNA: TGTGCCAGCAGAGGGGACAGGGAAAAGCAGTACGTC.

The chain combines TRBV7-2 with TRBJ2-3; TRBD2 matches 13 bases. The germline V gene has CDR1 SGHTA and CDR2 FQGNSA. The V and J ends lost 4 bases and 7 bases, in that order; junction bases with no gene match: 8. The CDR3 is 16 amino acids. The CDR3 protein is CASSSTSGGASNTQYF. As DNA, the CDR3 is TGTGCCAGCAGCTCAACTAGCGGGGGGGCCTCGAATACGCAGTATTTT.

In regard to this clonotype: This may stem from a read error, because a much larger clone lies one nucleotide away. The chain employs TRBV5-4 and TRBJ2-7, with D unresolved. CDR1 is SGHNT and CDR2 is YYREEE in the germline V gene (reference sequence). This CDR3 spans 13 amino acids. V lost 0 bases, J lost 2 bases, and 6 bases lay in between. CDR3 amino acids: CASSLEEAYEQYF. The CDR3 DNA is TGTGCCAGCAGCTTGGAGGAAGCCTACGAGCAGTACTTC.

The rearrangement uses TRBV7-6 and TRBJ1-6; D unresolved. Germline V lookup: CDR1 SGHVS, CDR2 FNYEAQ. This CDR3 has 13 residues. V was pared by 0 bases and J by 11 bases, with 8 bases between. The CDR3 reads CASSLAWPAPLHF. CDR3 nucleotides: TGTGCCAGCAGCTTAGCTTGGCCGGCACCCCTCCACTTT.

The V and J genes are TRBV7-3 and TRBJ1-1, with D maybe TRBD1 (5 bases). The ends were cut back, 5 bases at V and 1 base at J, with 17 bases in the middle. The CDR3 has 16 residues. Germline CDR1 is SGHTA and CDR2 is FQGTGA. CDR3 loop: CASSPSRRDQNTEAFF. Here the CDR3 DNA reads TGTGCCAGCAGCCCGAGCCGACGGGACCAGAACACTGAAGCTTTCTTT.

CDR3 residues: CASSGTENQPQHF. Written as DNA, the CDR3 is TGTGCCAGCAGTGGGACAGAAAATCAGCCCCAGCATTTT. This chain uses TRBV27 with TRBJ1-5; TRBD1 aligns across 7 bases. J was trimmed by 4 bases and V by 5 bases; bases with no gene match: 2. The CDR3 extends over 13 amino acids. CDR1 MNHEY and CDR2 SMNVEV come from the germline V gene (reference sequence).

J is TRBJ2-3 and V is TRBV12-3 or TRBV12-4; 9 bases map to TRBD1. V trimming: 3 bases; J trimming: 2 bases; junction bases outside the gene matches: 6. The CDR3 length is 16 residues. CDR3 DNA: TGTGCCAGCAGTTTGCCGGGACAGGGCCCCACAGATACGCAGTATTTT. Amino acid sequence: CASSLPGQGPTDTQYF.

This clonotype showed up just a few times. This CDR3 is CASSYVEGFSYEQYF. The CDR3 DNA follows: TGTGCCAGCAGTTATGTAGAGGGGTTCTCCTACGAGCAGTACTTC. The chain uses TRBV6-5 and TRBJ2-7; D could derive from TRBD1 or TRBD2 (5 bases each). Between the trimmed V and J ends, which lost 3 bases and 0 bases, there was a span of 12 bases. Germline V gives CDR1 MNHEY, CDR2 SVGAGI. This CDR3 has 15 residues.

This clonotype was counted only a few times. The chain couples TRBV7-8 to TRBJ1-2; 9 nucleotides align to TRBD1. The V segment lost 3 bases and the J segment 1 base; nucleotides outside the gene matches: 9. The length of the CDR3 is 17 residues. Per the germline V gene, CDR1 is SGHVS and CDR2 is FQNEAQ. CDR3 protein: CASSLGTGNLLNYGYTF. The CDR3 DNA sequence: TGTGCCAGCAGCTTGGGGACAGGGAACCTACTTAACTATGGCTACACCTTC. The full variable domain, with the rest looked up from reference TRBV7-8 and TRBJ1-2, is GAGVSQSPRYKVAKRGQDVALRCDPISGHVSLFWYQQALGQGPEFLTYFQNEAQLDKSGLPSDRFFAERPEGSVSTLKIQRTQQEDSAVYLCASSLGTGNLLNYGYTFGSGTRLTVV.

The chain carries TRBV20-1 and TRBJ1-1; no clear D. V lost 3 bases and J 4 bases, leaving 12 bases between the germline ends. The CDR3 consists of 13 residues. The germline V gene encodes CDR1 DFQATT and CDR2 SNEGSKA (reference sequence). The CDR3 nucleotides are TGCAGTGCTAGTCAAGTCCCGGGCACTGAAGCTTTCTTT. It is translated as CSASQVPGTEAFF.

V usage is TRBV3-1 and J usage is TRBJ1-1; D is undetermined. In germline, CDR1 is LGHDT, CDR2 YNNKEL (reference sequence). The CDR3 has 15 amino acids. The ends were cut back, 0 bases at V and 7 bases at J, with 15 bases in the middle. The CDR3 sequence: CASSQENEGMGEAFF. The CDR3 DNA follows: TGTGCCAGCAGCCAAGAGAATGAGGGTATGGGTGAAGCTTTCTTT.

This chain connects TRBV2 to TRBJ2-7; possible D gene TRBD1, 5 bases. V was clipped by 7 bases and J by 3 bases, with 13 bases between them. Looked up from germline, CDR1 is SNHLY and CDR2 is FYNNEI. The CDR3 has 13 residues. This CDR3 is CASIQDISYEQYV. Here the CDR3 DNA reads TGTGCCAGCATCCAGGACATCAGCTACGAGCAGTACGTC.

As DNA, the CDR3 is TGTGCCAGCACCCGGACAGAAGCGTATCCTGAAGCTTTCTTT. Encoded protein: CASTRTEAYPEAFF. This chain links TRBV7-9 with TRBJ1-1, with D possibly being TRBD1 (6 bases). CDR3 size: 14 residues. CDR1 and CDR2 (germline): SEHNR, FQNEAQ (reference sequence). The germline V and J ends were trimmed by 7 bases and 6 bases, with 18 bases remaining between them.

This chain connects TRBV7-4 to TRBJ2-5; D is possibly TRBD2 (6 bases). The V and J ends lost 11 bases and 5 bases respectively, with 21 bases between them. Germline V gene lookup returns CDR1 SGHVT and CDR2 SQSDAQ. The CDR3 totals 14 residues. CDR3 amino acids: CAGRSSGVEETQYF. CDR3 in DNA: TGTGCCGGACGGAGTAGCGGTGTTGAGGAGACCCAGTACTTC.

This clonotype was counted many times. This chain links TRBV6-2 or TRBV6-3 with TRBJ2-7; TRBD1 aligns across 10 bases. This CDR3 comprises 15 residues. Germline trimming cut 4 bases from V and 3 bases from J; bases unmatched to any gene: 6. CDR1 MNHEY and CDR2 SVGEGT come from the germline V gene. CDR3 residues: CASSFRDRGNYEQYF. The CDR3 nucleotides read TGTGCCAGCAGTTTCCGGGACAGGGGCAACTACGAGCAGTACTTC.

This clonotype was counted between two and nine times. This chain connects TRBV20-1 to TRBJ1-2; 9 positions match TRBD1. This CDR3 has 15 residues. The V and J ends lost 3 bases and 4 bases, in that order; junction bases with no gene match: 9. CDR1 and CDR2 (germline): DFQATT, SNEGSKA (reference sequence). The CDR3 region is CSASPPGQGFYGYTF. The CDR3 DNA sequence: TGCAGTGCTAGCCCCCCGGGACAGGGTTTCTATGGCTACACCTTC.

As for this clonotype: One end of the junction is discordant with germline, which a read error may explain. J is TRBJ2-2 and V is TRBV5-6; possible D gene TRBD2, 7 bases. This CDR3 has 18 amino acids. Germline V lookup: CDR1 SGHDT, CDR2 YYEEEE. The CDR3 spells CASSRGGALYANTGELFF. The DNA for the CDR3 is TGTGCTAGCAGCCGAGGGGGGGCCCTCTACGCGAACACCGGGGAGCTGTTTTTT.

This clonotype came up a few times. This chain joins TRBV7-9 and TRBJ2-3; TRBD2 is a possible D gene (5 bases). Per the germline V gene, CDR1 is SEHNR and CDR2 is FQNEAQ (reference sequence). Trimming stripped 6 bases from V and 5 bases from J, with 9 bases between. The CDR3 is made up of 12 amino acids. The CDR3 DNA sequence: TGTGCCAGCAGGACGGGGAAAGATACGCAGTATTTT. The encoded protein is CASRTGKDTQYF.

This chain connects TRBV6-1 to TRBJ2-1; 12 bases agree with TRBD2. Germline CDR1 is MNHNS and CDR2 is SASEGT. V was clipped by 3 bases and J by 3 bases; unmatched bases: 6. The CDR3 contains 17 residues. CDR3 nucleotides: TGTGCCAGCAGTGAGGAGACTAGCGGGGGAGTCTACAATGAGCAGTTCTTC. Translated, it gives CASSEETSGGVYNEQFF.

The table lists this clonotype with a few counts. The CDR3: CASSPNRLGADTQYF. CDR3 DNA: TGTGCCAGCAGTCCAAATCGACTAGGGGCAGATACGCAGTATTTT. The rearrangement joins TRBV27 to TRBJ2-3, with TRBD2 as a possible D gene (6 bases). Germline V lookup: CDR1 MNHEY, CDR2 SMNVEV (reference sequence). V gave up 5 bases and J gave up 4 bases, with 16 bases separating them. The CDR3 spans 15 residues.

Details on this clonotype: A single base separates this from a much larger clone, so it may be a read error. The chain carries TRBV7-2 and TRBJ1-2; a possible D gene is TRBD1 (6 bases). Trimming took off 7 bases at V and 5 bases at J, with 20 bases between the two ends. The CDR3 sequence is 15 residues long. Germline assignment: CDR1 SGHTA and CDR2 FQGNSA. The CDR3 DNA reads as TGTGCCAGCAACATTCACAGGGAAGCCCTTTATGGCTACACCTTC. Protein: CASNIHREALYGYTF.

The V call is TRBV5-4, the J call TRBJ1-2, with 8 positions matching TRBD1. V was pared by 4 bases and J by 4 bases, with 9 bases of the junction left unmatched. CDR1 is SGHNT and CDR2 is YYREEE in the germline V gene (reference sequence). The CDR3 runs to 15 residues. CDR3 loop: CASSQRTGSFYGYTF. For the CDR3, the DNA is TGTGCCAGCAGCCAACGGACAGGGTCCTTCTATGGCTACACCTTC.

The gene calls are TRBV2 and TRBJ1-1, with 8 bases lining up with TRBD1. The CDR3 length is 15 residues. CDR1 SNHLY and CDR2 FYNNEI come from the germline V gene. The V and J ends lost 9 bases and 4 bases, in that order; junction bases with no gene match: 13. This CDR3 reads CAREDRGGIGTEAFF. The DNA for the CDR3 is TGTGCCAGGGAAGACAGGGGAGGCATCGGCACTGAAGCTTTCTTT.

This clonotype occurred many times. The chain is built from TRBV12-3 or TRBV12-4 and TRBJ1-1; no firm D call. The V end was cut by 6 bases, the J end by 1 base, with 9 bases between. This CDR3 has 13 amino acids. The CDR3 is CASSKDQNTEAFF. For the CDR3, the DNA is TGTGCCAGCAGCAAGGACCAGAACACTGAAGCTTTCTTT.

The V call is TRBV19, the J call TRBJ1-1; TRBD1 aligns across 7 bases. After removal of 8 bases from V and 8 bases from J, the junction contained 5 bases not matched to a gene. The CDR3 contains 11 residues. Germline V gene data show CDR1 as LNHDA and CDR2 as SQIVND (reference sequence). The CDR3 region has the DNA TGTGCCAGTGAACAGGGGACGGAAGCTTTCTTT. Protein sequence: CASEQGTEAFF.

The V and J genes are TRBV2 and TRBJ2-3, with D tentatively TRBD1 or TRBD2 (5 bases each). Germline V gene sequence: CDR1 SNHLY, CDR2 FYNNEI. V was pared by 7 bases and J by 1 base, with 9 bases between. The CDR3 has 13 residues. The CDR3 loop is CASKGRGTDTQYF. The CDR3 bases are TGTGCCAGCAAGGGACGAGGCACAGATACGCAGTATTTT.